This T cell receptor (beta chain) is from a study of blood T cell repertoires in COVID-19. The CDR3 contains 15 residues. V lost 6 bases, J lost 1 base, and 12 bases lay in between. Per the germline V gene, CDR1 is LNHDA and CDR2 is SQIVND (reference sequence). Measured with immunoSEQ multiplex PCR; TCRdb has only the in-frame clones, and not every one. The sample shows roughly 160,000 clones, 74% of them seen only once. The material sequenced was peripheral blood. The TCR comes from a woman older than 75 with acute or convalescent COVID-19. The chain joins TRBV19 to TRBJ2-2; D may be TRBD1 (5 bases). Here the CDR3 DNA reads TGTGCCAGTAGAAGGTGGCAGGGGAACACCGGGGAGCTGTTTTTT. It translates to CASRRWQGNTGELFF.